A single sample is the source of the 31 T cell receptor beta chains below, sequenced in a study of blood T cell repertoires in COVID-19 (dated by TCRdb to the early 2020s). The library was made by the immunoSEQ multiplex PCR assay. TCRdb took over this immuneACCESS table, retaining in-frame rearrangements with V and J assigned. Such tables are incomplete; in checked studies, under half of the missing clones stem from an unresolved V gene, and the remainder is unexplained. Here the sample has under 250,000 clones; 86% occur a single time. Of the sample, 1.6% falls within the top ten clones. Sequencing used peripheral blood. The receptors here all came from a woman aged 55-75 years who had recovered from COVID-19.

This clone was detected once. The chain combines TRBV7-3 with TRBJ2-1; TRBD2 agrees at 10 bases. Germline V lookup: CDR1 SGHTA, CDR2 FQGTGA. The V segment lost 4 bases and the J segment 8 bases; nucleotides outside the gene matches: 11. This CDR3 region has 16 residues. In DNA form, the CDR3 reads TGTGCCAGCAGCTCCATAGCGGGGGGCGGTACAGATGAGCAGTTCTTC. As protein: CASSSIAGGGTDEQFF.

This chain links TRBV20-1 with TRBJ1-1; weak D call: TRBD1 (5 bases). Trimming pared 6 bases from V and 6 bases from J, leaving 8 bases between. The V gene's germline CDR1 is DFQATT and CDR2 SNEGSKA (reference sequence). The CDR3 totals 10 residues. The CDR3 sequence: CSAGRPEAFF. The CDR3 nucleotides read TGCAGTGCGGGGCGCCCTGAAGCTTTCTTT.

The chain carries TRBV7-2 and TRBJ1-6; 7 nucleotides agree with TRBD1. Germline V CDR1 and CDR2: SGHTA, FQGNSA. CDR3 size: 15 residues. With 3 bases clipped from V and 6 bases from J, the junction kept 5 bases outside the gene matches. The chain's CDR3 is CASSLNRDSNSPLHF. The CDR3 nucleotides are TGTGCCAGCAGCTTGAACCGGGACAGTAATTCACCCCTCCACTTT.

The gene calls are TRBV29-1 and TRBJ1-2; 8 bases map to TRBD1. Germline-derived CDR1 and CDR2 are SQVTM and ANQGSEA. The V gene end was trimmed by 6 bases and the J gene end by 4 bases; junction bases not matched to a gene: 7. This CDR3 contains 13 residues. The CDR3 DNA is TGCAGCGTAGGGACAGGTGGGAGCTATGGCTACACCTTC. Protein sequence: CSVGTGGSYGYTF.

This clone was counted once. This CDR3 is CASSLALAGDTEAFF. CDR3 DNA sequence: TGCGCCAGCAGCTTGGCCCTCGCCGGGGACACTGAAGCTTTCTTT. The chain carries TRBV5-1 and TRBJ1-1; D remains unclear. The V end was cut by 0 bases, the J end by 3 bases, with 12 bases between. The CDR3 extends over 15 amino acids. Germline V gene lookup returns CDR1 SGHRS and CDR2 YFSETQ.

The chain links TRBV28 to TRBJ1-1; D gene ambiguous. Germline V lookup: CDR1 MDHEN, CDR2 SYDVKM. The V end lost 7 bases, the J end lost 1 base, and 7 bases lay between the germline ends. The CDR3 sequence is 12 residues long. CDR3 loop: CASISGNTEAFF. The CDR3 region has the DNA TGTGCCAGCATCTCAGGGAACACTGAAGCTTTCTTT.

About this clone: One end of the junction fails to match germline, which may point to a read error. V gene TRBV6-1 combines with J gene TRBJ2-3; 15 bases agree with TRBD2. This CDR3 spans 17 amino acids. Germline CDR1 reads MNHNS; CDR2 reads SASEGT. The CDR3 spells CASREGLAGGVADTQYF. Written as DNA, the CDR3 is TGTGCCAGCAGGGAAGGACTAGCGGGGGGGGTGGCAGATACGCAGTATTTT.

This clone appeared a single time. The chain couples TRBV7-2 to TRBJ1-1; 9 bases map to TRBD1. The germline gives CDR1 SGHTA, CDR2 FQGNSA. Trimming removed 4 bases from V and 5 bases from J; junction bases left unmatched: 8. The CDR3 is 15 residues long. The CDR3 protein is CASSSIRDRVTEAFF. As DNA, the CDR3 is TGTGCCAGCAGCTCAATTCGGGACAGGGTAACTGAAGCTTTCTTT.

Here the CDR3 DNA reads TGTGCCAGTAGCATCGGGGGTTACACTGAAGCTTTCTTT. Its translation: CASSIGGYTEAFF. This sequence joins TRBV19 and TRBJ1-1, with D possibly TRBD1 on 5 matching bases. Germline V gene sequence: CDR1 LNHDA, CDR2 SQIVND (reference sequence). This CDR3 contains 13 residues. The ends were cut back, 6 bases at V and 3 bases at J, with 11 bases in the middle.

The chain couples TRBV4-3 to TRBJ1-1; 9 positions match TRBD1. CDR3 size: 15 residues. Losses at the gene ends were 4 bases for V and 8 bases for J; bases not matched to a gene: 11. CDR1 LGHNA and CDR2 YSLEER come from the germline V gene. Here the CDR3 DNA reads TGCGCCAGCAGCCGAGTCCCGGGACAGGGAACGGAAGCTTTCTTT. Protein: CASSRVPGQGTEAFF.

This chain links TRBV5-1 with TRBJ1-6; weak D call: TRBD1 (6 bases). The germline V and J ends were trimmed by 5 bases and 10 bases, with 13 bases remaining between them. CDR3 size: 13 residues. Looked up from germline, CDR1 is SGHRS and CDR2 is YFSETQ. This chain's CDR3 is CASRVNRDSPLHF. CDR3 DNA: TGCGCCAGCAGGGTCAACAGGGACTCACCCCTCCACTTT.

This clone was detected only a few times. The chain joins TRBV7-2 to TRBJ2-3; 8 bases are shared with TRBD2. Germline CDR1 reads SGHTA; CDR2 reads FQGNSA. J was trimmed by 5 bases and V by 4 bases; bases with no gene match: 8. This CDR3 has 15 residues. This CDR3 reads CASSSIGGALDTQYF. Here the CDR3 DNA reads TGTGCCAGCAGCTCAATCGGGGGGGCCTTAGATACGCAGTATTTT.

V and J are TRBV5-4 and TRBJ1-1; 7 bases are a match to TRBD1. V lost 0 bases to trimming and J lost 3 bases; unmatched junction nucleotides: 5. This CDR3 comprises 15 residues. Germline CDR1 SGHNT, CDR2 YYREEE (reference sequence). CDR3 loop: CASSLADRVDTEAFF. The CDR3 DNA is TGTGCCAGCAGCTTGGCCGACAGGGTTGACACTGAAGCTTTCTTT.

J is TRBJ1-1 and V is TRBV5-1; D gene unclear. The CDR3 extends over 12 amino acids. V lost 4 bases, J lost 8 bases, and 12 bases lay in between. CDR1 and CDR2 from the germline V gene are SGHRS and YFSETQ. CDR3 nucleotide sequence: TGCGCCAGCAGCCTGATTCCGACAGAAGCTTTCTTT. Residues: CASSLIPTEAFF.

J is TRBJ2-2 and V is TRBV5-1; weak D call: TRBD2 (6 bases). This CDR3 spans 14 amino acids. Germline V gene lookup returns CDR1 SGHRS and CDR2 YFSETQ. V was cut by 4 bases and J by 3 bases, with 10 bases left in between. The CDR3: CASSADYYTGELFF. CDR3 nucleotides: TGCGCCAGCAGCGCGGACTACTACACCGGGGAGCTGTTTTTT. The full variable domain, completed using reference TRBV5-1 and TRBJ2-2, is KAGVTQTPRYLIKTRGQQVTLSCSPISGHRSVSWYQQTPGQGLQFLFEYFSETQRNKGNFPGRFSGRQFSNSRSEMNVSTLELGDSALYLCASSADYYTGELFFGEGSRLTVL.

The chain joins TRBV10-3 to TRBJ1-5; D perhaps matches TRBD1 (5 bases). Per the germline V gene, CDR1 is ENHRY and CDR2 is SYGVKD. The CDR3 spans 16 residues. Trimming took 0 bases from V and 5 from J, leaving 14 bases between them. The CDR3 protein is CAISESGGSGYQPQHF. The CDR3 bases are TGTGCCATCAGTGAGTCGGGGGGTAGCGGGTATCAGCCCCAGCATTTT.

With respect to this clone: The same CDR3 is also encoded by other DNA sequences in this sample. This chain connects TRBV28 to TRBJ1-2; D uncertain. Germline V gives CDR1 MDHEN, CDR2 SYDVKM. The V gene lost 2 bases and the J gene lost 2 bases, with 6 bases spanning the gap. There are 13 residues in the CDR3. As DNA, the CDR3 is TGTGCCAGCAGTTTAGTACAGAACTATGGCTACACCTTC. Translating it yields CASSLVQNYGYTF.

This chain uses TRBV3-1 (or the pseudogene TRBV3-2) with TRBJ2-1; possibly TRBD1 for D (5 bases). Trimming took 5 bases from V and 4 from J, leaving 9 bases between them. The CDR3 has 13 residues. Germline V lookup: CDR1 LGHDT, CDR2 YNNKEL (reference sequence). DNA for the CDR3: TGTGCCAGCAGCTTTCAGGGATACAATGAGCAGTTCTTC. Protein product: CASSFQGYNEQFF.

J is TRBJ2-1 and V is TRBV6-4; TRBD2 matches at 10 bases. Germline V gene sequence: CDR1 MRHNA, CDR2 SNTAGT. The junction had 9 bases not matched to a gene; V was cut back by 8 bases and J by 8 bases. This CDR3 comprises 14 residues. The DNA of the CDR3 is TGTGCCAGCTCTTTAGCGGGGGGCCGGGATGAGCAGTTCTTC. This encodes CASSLAGGRDEQFF.

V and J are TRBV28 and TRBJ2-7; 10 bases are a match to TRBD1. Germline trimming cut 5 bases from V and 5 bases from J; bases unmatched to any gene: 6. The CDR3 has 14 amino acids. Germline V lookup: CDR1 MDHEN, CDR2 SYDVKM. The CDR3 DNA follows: TGTGCCAGCAGTACCGGGACAGGGGAAAACGAGCAGTACTTC. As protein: CASSTGTGENEQYF.

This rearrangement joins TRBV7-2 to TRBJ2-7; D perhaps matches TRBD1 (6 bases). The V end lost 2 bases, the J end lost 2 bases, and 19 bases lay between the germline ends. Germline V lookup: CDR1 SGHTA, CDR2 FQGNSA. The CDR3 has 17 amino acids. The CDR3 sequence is CASSLLSGDLLPYEQYF. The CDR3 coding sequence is TGTGCCAGCAGCTTATTGTCAGGGGATCTACTCCCCTACGAGCAGTACTTC.

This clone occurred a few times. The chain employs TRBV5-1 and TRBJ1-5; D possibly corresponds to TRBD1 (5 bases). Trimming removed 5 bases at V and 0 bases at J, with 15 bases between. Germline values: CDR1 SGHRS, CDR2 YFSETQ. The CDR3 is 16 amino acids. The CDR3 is CASRPDSGISNQPQHF. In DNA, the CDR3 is TGCGCCAGCAGGCCAGACAGTGGAATTAGCAATCAGCCCCAGCATTTT.

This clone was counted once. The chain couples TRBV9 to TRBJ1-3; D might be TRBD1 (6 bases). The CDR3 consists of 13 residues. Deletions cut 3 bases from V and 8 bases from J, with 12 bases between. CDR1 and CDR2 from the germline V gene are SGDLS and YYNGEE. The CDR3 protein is CASSGGHLDTIYF. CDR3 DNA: TGTGCCAGCAGCGGGGGACACTTGGACACCATATATTTT. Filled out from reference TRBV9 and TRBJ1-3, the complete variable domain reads DSGVTQTPKHLITATGQRVTLRCSPRSGDLSVYWYQQSLDQGLQFLIQYYNGEERAKGNILERFSAQQFPDLHSELNLSSLELGDSALYFCASSGGHLDTIYFGEGSWLTVV.

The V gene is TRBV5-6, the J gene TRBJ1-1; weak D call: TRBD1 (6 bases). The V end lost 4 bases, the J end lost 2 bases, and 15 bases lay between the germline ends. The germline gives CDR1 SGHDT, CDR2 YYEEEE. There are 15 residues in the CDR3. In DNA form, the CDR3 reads TGTGCCAGCAGCCTTATGGGGGCCGTAAACACTGAAGCTTTCTTT. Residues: CASSLMGAVNTEAFF.

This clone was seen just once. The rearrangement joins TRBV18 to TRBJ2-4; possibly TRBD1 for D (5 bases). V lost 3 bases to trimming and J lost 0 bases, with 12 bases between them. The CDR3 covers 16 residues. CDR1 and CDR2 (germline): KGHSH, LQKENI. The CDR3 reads CASSPEQVLAKNIQYF. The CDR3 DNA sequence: TGTGCCAGCTCACCGGAACAGGTCCTAGCCAAAAACATTCAGTACTTC. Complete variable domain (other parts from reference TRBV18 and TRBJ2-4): NAGVMQNPRHLVRRRGQEARLRCSPMKGHSHVYWYRQLPEEGLKFMVYLQKENIIDESGMPKERFSAEFPKEGPSILRIQQVVRGDSAAYFCASSPEQVLAKNIQYFGAGTRLSVL.

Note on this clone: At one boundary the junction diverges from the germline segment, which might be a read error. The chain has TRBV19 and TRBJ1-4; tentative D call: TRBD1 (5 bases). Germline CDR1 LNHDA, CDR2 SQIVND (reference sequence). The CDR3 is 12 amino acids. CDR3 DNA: TGTGCCAGTAGTGTGCAGGGTGAAAAGCTGTTTTTT. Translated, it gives CASSVQGEKLFF.

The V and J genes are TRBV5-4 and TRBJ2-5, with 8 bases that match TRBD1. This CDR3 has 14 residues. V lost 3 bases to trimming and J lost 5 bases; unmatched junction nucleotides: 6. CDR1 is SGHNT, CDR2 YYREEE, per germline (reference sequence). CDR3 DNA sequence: TGTGCCAGCAGCTCCGCTGGACAGGGCGAGACCCAGTACTTC. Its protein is CASSSAGQGETQYF.

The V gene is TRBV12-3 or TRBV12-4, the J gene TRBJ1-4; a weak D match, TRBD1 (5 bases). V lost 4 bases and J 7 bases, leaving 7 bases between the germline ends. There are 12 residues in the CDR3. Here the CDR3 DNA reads TGTGCCAGCAGTTGGGGGGGTGAAAAACTGTTTTTT. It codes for CASSWGGEKLFF.

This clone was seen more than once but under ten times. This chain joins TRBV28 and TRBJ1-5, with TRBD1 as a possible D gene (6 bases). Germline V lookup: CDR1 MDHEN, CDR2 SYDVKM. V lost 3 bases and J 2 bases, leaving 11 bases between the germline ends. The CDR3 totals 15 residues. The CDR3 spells CASSFLGAGNQPQHF. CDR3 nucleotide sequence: TGTGCCAGCAGTTTTCTGGGGGCTGGCAATCAGCCCCAGCATTTT.

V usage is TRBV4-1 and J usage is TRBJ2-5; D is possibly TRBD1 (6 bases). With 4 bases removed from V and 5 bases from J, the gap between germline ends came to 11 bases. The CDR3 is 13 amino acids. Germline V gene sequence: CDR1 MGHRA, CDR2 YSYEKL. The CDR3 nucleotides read TGCGCCAGCAGCCTACAGGGCGGCGAGACCCAGTACTTC. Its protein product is CASSLQGGETQYF.

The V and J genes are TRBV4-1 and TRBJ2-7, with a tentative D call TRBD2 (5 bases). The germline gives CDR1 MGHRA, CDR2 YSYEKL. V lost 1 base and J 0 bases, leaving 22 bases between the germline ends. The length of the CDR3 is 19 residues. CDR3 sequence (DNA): TGCGCCAGCAGCCAAGGTTGGTTAAAACAGACGGGGAGCTCCTACGAGCAGTACTTC. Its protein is CASSQGWLKQTGSSYEQYF.